This TCR beta chain was recovered during a study of T cells in Graves' hyperthyroidism and ophthalmopathy (dated by TCRdb to between 2019 and 2020). About the study as a whole: Peripheral blood samples were taken at initial diagnosis, before any treatment was given. To identify TCR V-J signatures that set the groups apart, the researchers used a discovery cohort of 90 to 100 patients, made up of about 44 with Graves' ophthalmopathy and some 55 with stable Graves' hyperthyroidism. Prospective prediction of ophthalmopathy was tested in an independent validation cohort consisting of under 20 hyperthyroidism patients and some 16 patients who later progressed to ophthalmopathy. The 80 to 100 discovery patients were randomly divided into training and test sets at a 7:3 ratio. In addition, the study compared T-cell repertoires in thyroid tissue and in blood from about 6 Graves' hyperthyroidism patients. After blood sampling, hyperthyroidism patients were treated with methimazole at a starting dose of 30 mg daily, and ophthalmopathy patients were treated with high-dose intravenous methylprednisolone. The paper reports TCR Vbeta CDR3 sequencing of 140 or so peripheral blood samples: around 41 ophthalmopathy, fewer than 80 hyperthyroidism and 17 progressor patients. Paper-wide results and their limitations: Ophthalmopathy was separated from stable hyperthyroidism by a 13 V-J signature model, with around 90% sensitivity and about 81% specificity obtained in cross-validation and 80%/75% obtained in testing. Most expanded thyroid clonotypes (frequency above 0.001) were also detected in blood, a finding suggesting that blood repertoires may reflect thyroid immune responses. No statistical method was used to set the sample size in advance, and investigators knew the group allocation. During validation, the model predicted progression to ophthalmopathy a median of around six months ahead of onset, with almost 71% sensitivity and 72.22% specificity.

V loses 4 bases, J loses 2 bases, and the germline ends lie 14 bases apart. CDR1 and CDR2, per the germline V gene, are MNHNS and SASEGT. From cysteine to phenylalanine, the CDR3 is 16 amino acids long. Solely the CDR3 DNA is kept, with 48 bases framed from the first base. This clonotype was counted at least ten times. Its antigen is currently not known. There are no base qualities to consult, and no much larger clone falls within one base. The TCR beta CDR3 regions were amplified from the RNA transcripts. For the first round of RT-PCR on the TCR CDR3, the HTBI primer set was used together with the Qiagen OneStep RT-PCR kit. The libraries were constructed in a second round of multiplex PCR and then size-selected and purified. Libraries were sequenced paired-end with 100 bp reads on an Illumina HiSeq2000. In the paper's pipeline: SOAPnuke was used to process the raw data, throwing out any read that contained adapters or uncalled bases, had a mean Phred below 15, or lacked an exact constant-primer or identifier match. High-quality paired reads were merged with COPE v1.2.5, and unique nucleotide sequences were defined as clonotypes. Clonotypes were aligned to IMGT TRBV, TRBD and TRBJ reference segments using MiTCR v1.1. Only V-J combinations with frequency above 0.0001, covering about 99% of repertoires, were analysed. A TCS score was defined as the ratio of F50 (clonal expansion) to E x V (chaos), with BLOSUM62-based TCRdist applied between CDR3 peptides within each V-J. Welch's t-statistics and random forest reduced several hundred V-J features to 13, which were used in a naive Bayes classifier (R e1071). TCRdb reprocessed the public reads (quality trimming at Q25 with fastp, clone calling with MiXCR) and kept in-frame beta chains. Rows matching on CDR3 protein sequence are summarized as one entry with the most common DNA and genes. None of the V and J calls come from the authors' own analysis; TCRdb made them. The sample table shows 300,000 to 450,000 distinct CDR3 sequences, and 14% to 15% are seen once. 32% of the sample rests with the top ten.

Stable Graves' hyperthyroidism was defined as no progression to ophthalmopathy during 18 months of follow-up. Hyperthyroidism patients were newly diagnosed, had a disease duration of under 2 months, and were aged 18 to 65 years. Exclusion was applied to patients with uncontrolled infections, other autoimmune diseases, pregnancy or lactation. Clinical symptoms, serum thyroxine and TRAb, thyroid ultrasound, and orbital computed tomography formed the basis for the diagnoses. PBMCs were separated from roughly 10 ml of fresh peripheral blood using Ficoll-Paque density gradient centrifugation. Total RNA was extracted using Trizol reagent, and RNA quality was assessed on an Agilent 2100 Bioanalyzer.

Sample: blood. This clonotype was sampled from a woman aged 30 to 39 with Graves' hyperthyroidism. The receptor chain draws on TRBV6-1 and TRBJ2-2; the D gene is not confidently resolved. The nucleotides read TGTGCCAGCAGTGCCTCGGAGAGCCTTAACACCGGGGAGCTGTTTTTT. This translates into CASSASESLNTGELFF.